What follows are 7 T cell receptor beta chains derived from one specimen sequenced in a study of regulatory and conventional T cells in RAG deficiency. Regulatory T cells were sorted from blood as CD4+ CD25-high CD127-low cells. TCRdb's table, derived via immunoSEQ multiplex PCR, lists solely in-frame clones and lacks some. The sample gives roughly 30,000 clones, 90% to 95% of which show up once; under 0.85% is in the top ten. These data are also associated with another study on regulatory T cells. This second study says: Primers: 52 TRBV forward and 13 TRBJ reverse.

Sequencing was carried out using Tregs sorted from blood. The source is a human donor in good health.

The chain is built from TRBV5-6 and TRBJ1-5; 8 bases agree with TRBD1. Germline assignment: CDR1 SGHDT and CDR2 YYEEEE. CDR3 length: 17 amino acids. J was trimmed by 8 bases and V by 4 bases; bases with no gene match: 17. The CDR3 reads CASSAWAGGLGWKPQHF. Here the CDR3 DNA reads TGTGCCAGCAGCGCATGGGCAGGGGGCTTGGGGTGGAAGCCCCAGCATTTT.

The chain recombines TRBV6-5 with TRBJ1-2, with 8 bases identical to TRBD1. V lost 3 bases to trimming and J lost 5 bases; unmatched junction nucleotides: 8. The CDR3 contains 15 residues. The germline gives CDR1 MNHEY, CDR2 SVGAGI. CDR3: CASSYHIQGGYGYTF. The CDR3 DNA follows: TGTGCCAGCAGTTATCACATACAGGGGGGATATGGCTACACCTTC.

This sequence joins TRBV5-1 and TRBJ2-7; D not resolved. Deletions cut 0 bases from V and 7 bases from J, with 14 bases between. Germline assignment: CDR1 SGHRS and CDR2 YFSETQ. This CDR3 spans 14 amino acids. This chain's CDR3 is CASSLGALRMEQYF. The DNA of the CDR3 is TGCGCCAGCAGCTTGGGGGCCCTGAGGATGGAGCAGTACTTC.

The chain links TRBV6-5 to TRBJ1-2, with 8 bases identical to TRBD1. With V trimmed by 2 bases and J by 7 bases, 6 bases remained unmatched. The CDR3 is made up of 14 amino acids. CDR1 MNHEY and CDR2 SVGAGI come from the germline V gene. In DNA form, the CDR3 reads TGTGCCAGCAGTTACCGGACAGGGATGGGTGGCTACACCTTC. Residues: CASSYRTGMGGYTF.

V usage is TRBV5-5 and J usage is TRBJ1-3, with 8 positions matching TRBD1. CDR3 length equals 17 residues. The germline V gene encodes CDR1 SGHKS and CDR2 YYEKEE (reference sequence). V shed 4 bases and J 0 bases; nucleotides not matched to a gene: 9. CDR3 residues: CASSRMSGQVSGNTIYF. CDR3 sequence (DNA): TGTGCCAGCAGCCGGATGTCGGGACAGGTCTCTGGAAACACCATATATTTT.

This clone occurred a few times. The chain has TRBV15 and TRBJ1-2, with a possible D match to TRBD1 (6 bases). The CDR3 contains 16 residues. Trimming removed 0 bases at V and 3 bases at J, with 14 bases between. From germline, CDR1 is LNHNV and CDR2 YYDKDF (reference sequence). CDR3 nucleotide sequence: TGTGCCACCAGCAGAGATCCCCTCAGGGGTGACTATGGCTACACCTTC. Translated, it gives CATSRDPLRGDYGYTF.

This chain connects TRBV5-1 to TRBJ1-1, with D unresolved. CDR1 and CDR2 from the germline V gene are SGHRS and YFSETQ. The V gene lost 6 bases and the J gene lost 0 bases, with 24 bases spanning the gap. This CDR3 contains 18 residues. CDR3 DNA sequence: TGCGCCAGCACCCTATACAAGGGTAACCGGGCCATGAACACTGAAGCTTTCTTT. Encoded protein: CASTLYKGNRAMNTEAFF. The full variable domain, in which reference TRBV5-1 and TRBJ1-1 provide the parts outside the CDR3, is KAGVTQTPRYLIKTRGQQVTLSCSPISGHRSVSWYQQTPGQGLQFLFEYFSETQRNKGNFPGRFSGRQFSNSRSEMNVSTLELGDSALYLCASTLYKGNRAMNTEAFFGQGTRLTVV.